This paragraph covers one T cell receptor (beta chain) sequence. Its target is unknown. This record comes from a study of T cell clones after liver transplantation. For the study at large: Post-transplant blood was tracked for graft-donor-reactive T cell clones identified in a pre-transplant mixed lymphocyte reaction. Apart from three HCV-positive recipients, transplants were for non-autoimmune, non-viral reasons. Standard immunosuppression, with no induction, continued until 12-24 months after transplant.

Study-wide findings and caveats: Rather than being deleted, graft donor-reactive T cells may have moved into the graft.

The J segment lost 0 bases and the V segment lost 0 bases, leaving 12 bases of the junction unmatched. Germline V gives CDR1 LGHNA, CDR2 YNFKEQ. CDR3 length equals 20 residues. Using immunoSEQ multiplex PCR, the repertoire was profiled, and TCRdb retains in-frame clones only, with some absent. The sample contains under 130,000 clones, approximately 79% of which appear only once. V usage is TRBV4-2 and J usage is TRBJ2-4; 9 positions agree with TRBD2. The specimen comprised CD4+ T cells from blood, sampled around 44 months after liver transplant. The sequence was collected from a human patient who received a liver transplant. T cells may partly derive from the graft donor. The CDR3 DNA reads TGTGCCAGCAGCCAAGACTCCAAGGTAGCGGGGGTCATAGCCAAAAACATTCAGTACTTC. Encoded protein: CASSQDSKVAGVIAKNIQYF.